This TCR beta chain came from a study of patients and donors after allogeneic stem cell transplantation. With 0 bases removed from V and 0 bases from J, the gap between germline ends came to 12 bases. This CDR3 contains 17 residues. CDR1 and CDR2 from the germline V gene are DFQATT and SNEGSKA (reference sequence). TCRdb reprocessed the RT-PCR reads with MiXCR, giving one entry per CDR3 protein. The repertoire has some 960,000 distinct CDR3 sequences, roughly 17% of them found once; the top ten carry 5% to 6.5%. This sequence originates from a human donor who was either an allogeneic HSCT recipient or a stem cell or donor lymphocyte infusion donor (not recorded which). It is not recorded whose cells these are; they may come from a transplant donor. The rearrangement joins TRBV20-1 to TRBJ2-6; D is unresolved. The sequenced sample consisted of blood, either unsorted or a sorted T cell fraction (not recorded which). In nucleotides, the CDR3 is TGCAGTGCTAGAGATCGCAGGACCAGCTCTGGGGCCAACGTCCTGACTTTC. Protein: CSARDRRTSSGANVLTF.